Presented here are 15 T cell receptor beta chains from one specimen sequenced in a study of cytomegalovirus exposure and HLA in healthy donors. Vbeta (60) and Jbeta (13) primers were used in the PCR. The method was immunoSEQ multiplex PCR; TCRdb's version includes in-frame clones alone and lacks a portion of them. The table shows around 200,000 clones, with over 60% occurring only once. The sequencing sample was made of PBMCs. The receptors derive from a man aged 30 to 39 in good health and CMV-seropositive.

The chain employs TRBV6-8 and TRBJ2-2; D perhaps matches TRBD1 (6 bases). Germline V lookup: CDR1 MNHGY, CDR2 SAAAGT. Trimming pared 6 bases from V and 7 bases from J, leaving 15 bases between. The CDR3 length is 14 residues. CDR3 nucleotides: TGTGCCAGCAGCCACAGGGCTCGGAGCGGGGAGCTGTTTTTT. Protein: CASSHRARSGELFF.

The chain couples TRBV19 to TRBJ1-1, with TRBD1 matching 7 bases. The CDR3 spans 14 residues. Germline CDR1 reads LNHDA; CDR2 reads SQIVND (reference sequence). The V and J ends lost 10 bases and 3 bases, in that order; junction bases with no gene match: 11. This CDR3 reads CAIRTGDFYTEAFF. DNA for the CDR3: TGTGCCATCCGGACAGGAGACTTTTACACTGAAGCTTTCTTT. Supplemented by reference TRBV19 and TRBJ1-1, the full variable domain reads DGGITQSPKYLFRKEGQNVTLSCEQNLNHDAMYWYRQDPGQGLRLIYYSQIVNDFQKGDIAEGYSVSREKKESFPLTVTSAQKNPTAFYLCAIRTGDFYTEAFFGQGTRLTVV.

The chain combines TRBV5-1 with TRBJ2-7; 8 nucleotides agree with TRBD1. The CDR3 is 13 amino acids. Germline CDR1 is SGHRS and CDR2 is YFSETQ. V lost 5 bases, J lost 1 base, and 2 bases stayed unmatched. The CDR3 here is CASRGTGSYEQYF. For the CDR3, the DNA is TGCGCCAGCAGGGGGACAGGTTCCTACGAGCAGTACTTC.

This rearrangement joins TRBV7-2 to TRBJ2-3, with 11 bases identical to TRBD2. V shed 4 bases, J shed 2 bases, and the junction held 5 bases outside the gene matches. Germline loops: CDR1 SGHTA, CDR2 FQGNSA. There are 16 residues in the CDR3. The CDR3 sequence: CASSSGTSGLTDTQYF. The DNA of the CDR3 is TGTGCCAGCAGCTCCGGGACTAGCGGCCTCACAGATACGCAGTATTTT.

The rearrangement uses TRBV28 and TRBJ2-7; TRBD1 agrees at 9 bases. The CDR3 has 15 amino acids. CDR1 is MDHEN, CDR2 SYDVKM, per germline. Germline trimming cut 4 bases from V and 3 bases from J; bases unmatched to any gene: 7. DNA for the CDR3: TGTGCCAGCAGTTCAGAGGGACAGGGTGACTACGAGCAGTACTTC. Encoded protein: CASSSEGQGDYEQYF.

The chain uses TRBV29-1 and TRBJ2-3, with D possibly being TRBD2 (5 bases). CDR1 SQVTM and CDR2 ANQGSEA come from the germline V gene. V lost 7 bases, J lost 2 bases, and 10 bases lay in between. The CDR3 runs to 12 residues. CDR3 nucleotide sequence: TGCAGCGCCGTAGCGTACACAGATACGCAGTATTTT. Amino acid sequence: CSAVAYTDTQYF.

The V gene is TRBV30, the J gene TRBJ2-2; D perhaps matches TRBD2 (6 bases). V dropped 8 bases and J dropped 2 bases, with 18 bases sitting between them. The CDR3 is 15 residues long. Looked up from germline, CDR1 is GTSNPN and CDR2 is SVGIG (reference sequence). The CDR3 DNA sequence: TGTGCCCGTAGAACCGGGGGAGCCAACACCGGGGAGCTGTTTTTT. This sequence encodes CARRTGGANTGELFF.

The gene calls are TRBV2 and TRBJ2-2; D may be TRBD2 (5 bases). The CDR3 extends over 13 amino acids. Trimming shortened V by 7 bases and J by 4 bases, and 10 bases separated the two germline ends. From germline, CDR1 is SNHLY and CDR2 FYNNEI. This CDR3 is CASKEEVTGELFF. CDR3 coding DNA: TGTGCCAGCAAGGAGGAGGTCACCGGGGAGCTGTTTTTT.

V and J are TRBV9 and TRBJ2-3; 11 bases fit TRBD1. Germline V CDR1 and CDR2: SGDLS, YYNGEE. V lost 3 bases and J lost 4; bases outside the gene matches: 4. The CDR3 totals 15 residues. The CDR3 DNA follows: TGTGCCAGCAGCGCCGGGACAGGGGGGTCAGATACGCAGTATTTT. Its translation: CASSAGTGGSDTQYF.

A note on this clone: Compared with germline, one end of the junction differs, possibly owing to a read error. This sequence joins TRBV30 and TRBJ1-5; 7 nucleotides line up with TRBD1. CDR3 length equals 16 residues. Germline values: CDR1 GTSNPN, CDR2 SVGIG (reference sequence). CDR3 region: CAWSEDRADPNLPQHF. As DNA, the CDR3 is TGTGCCTGGAGCGAAGACAGGGCGGACCCAAATCTGCCCCAGCATTTT. Complete variable domain (other parts from reference TRBV30 and TRBJ1-5): SQTIHQWPATLVQPVGSPLSLECTVEGTSNPNLYWYRQAAGRGLQLLFYSVGIGQISSEVPQNLSASRPQDRQFILSSKKLLLSDSGFYLCAWSEDRADPNLPQHFGDGTRLSIL.

The chain employs TRBV9 and TRBJ2-3; D ambiguous. CDR3 length: 14 amino acids. Looked up from germline, CDR1 is SGDLS and CDR2 is YYNGEE. The V end lost 9 bases, the J end lost 2 bases, and 16 bases lay between the germline ends. CDR3 DNA sequence: TGTGCCACCTCTCTTAACAGCTACACAGATACGCAGTATTTT. This encodes CATSLNSYTDTQYF.

This clone was detected once. Other DNA sequences in the sample encode the same CDR3. The gene calls are TRBV28 and TRBJ2-7; TRBD1 matches 7 bases. With 4 bases clipped from V and 3 bases from J, the junction kept 0 bases outside the gene matches. The germline V gene has CDR1 MDHEN and CDR2 SYDVKM. This CDR3 comprises 12 residues. CDR3 sequence (DNA): TGTGCCAGCAGTTCAGGGGGCTACGAGCAGTACTTC. It encodes CASSSGGYEQYF.

The rearrangement uses TRBV21-1 and TRBJ2-7; the table calls TRBD1, which could not be checked here. TRBV21-1 represents a pseudogene. This CDR3 is built from 17 residues. Here the CDR3 DNA reads TGTGCCAGCAGCAAAGAGATCGGGACAGGGACATCCTACGAGCAGTACTTC. This translates into CASSKEIGTGTSYEQYF.

This chain joins TRBV19 and TRBJ2-6, with TRBD1 matching 9 bases. Germline-derived CDR1 and CDR2 are LNHDA and SQIVND (reference sequence). The junction had 5 bases not matched to a gene; V was cut back by 4 bases and J by 1 base. This CDR3 is 17 amino acids long. DNA for the CDR3: TGTGCCAGTAGTAAGGACGGGACAGGGTCTGGGGCCAACGTCCTGACTTTC. Residues: CASSKDGTGSGANVLTF.

In this sample, this clone turned up a few times. This chain joins TRBV29-1 and TRBJ1-1; 11 positions match TRBD1. From germline, CDR1 is SQVTM and CDR2 ANQGSEA. The V segment lost 6 bases and the J segment 2 bases; nucleotides outside the gene matches: 5. This CDR3 contains 14 residues. CDR3 nucleotide sequence: TGCAGCGTAGCTAGGACAGGGGGCAACACTGAAGCTTTCTTT. Its protein product is CSVARTGGNTEAFF.